These 14 T cell receptor beta chains were sequenced from one sample in a study of metastatic and nonmetastatic thyroid tumors. Patients underwent thyroid surgery, and none had received any treatment before it. With MiXCR, TCRdb reprocessed the PCR reads. The sample includes about 92,000 clones, around 14% of them seen just once. Source material: blood. These receptors came from a female donor with papillary thyroid cancer or a benign thyroid nodule (not recorded which). Some clones in this sample may be carry-over from other donors' samples.

This clone was counted many times. The rearrangement uses TRBV19 and TRBJ2-4, with D unclear. Between the trimmed V and J ends, which lost 2 bases and 0 bases, there was a span of 14 bases. This CDR3 is 17 amino acids long. Per the germline V gene, CDR1 is LNHDA and CDR2 is SQIVND (reference sequence). CDR3 residues: CASSIQLQTLAKNIQYF. The CDR3 region has the DNA TGTGCCAGTAGTATACAATTGCAGACGTTAGCCAAAAACATTCAGTACTTC. The variable domain in full, completed from reference TRBV19 and TRBJ2-4, reads DGGITQSPKYLFRKEGQNVTLSCEQNLNHDAMYWYRQDPGQGLRLIYYSQIVNDFQKGDIAEGYSVSREKKESFPLTVTSAQKNPTAFYLCASSIQLQTLAKNIQYFGAGTRLSVL.

This clone was counted at least ten times. The chain links TRBV6-1 to TRBJ1-1; no definite D call. Germline values: CDR1 MNHNS, CDR2 SASEGT. The CDR3 totals 13 residues. The V end was cut by 8 bases, the J end by 1 base, with 11 bases between. CDR3 nucleotides: TGTGCCAGCTCTGGGCAGCAGAACACTGAAGCTTTCTTT. Its protein is CASSGQQNTEAFF.

This clone has just a few counts. A much larger clone lies a single base off, so this may be a read error. The chain has TRBV10-3 and TRBJ1-1; D remains ambiguous. Germline values: CDR1 ENHRY, CDR2 SYGVKD. This CDR3 region has 11 residues. The ends were cut back, 6 bases at V and 3 bases at J, with 5 bases in the middle. The CDR3, as DNA: TGTGCCATCAGCTCGTACACTGAAGCTTTCTTT. As protein: CAISSYTEAFF.

This clone was recorded at least ten times. The V call is TRBV19, the J call TRBJ1-5, with D tentatively TRBD1 (5 bases). This CDR3 comprises 16 residues. Per the germline V gene, CDR1 is LNHDA and CDR2 is SQIVND (reference sequence). V dropped 2 bases and J dropped 0 bases, with 11 bases sitting between them. The CDR3 region is CASSITGLHSNQPQHF. For the CDR3, the DNA is TGTGCCAGTAGTATAACAGGCTTACATAGCAATCAGCCCCAGCATTTT.

By frequency in the sample, this clone is medium-sized. The chain couples TRBV19 to TRBJ2-7, with a possible D match to TRBD1 (5 bases). Trimming pared 5 bases from V and 0 bases from J, leaving 5 bases between. Germline loops: CDR1 LNHDA, CDR2 SQIVND (reference sequence). The CDR3 covers 12 residues. The CDR3 here is CASSDSSYEQYF. The DNA for the CDR3 is TGTGCCAGTAGTGACAGCTCCTACGAGCAGTACTTC.

This clone was seen many times. This chain connects TRBV20-1 to TRBJ1-5, with TRBD1 as a possible D gene (5 bases). V was clipped by 6 bases and J by 4 bases, with 13 bases between them. The V gene's germline CDR1 is DFQATT and CDR2 SNEGSKA (reference sequence). CDR3 length equals 13 residues. DNA for the CDR3: TGCAGTGCCTCTTCACAGGCTAATCAGCCCCAGCATTTT. Translating gives CSASSQANQPQHF.

This clone was observed a handful of times. The chain couples TRBV6-2 or TRBV6-3 to TRBJ1-5; TRBD1 is a possible D gene (5 bases). The CDR3 extends over 16 amino acids. Germline values: CDR1 MNHEY, CDR2 SVGEGT. Between the trimmed V and J ends, which lost 6 bases and 6 bases, there was a span of 21 bases. The CDR3 bases are TGTGCCAGCAGCTTAACCCAACCACATGGGGGTCAGCCCCAGCATTTT. Protein product: CASSLTQPHGGQPQHF.

This clone has ten or more counts. This same CDR3 is encoded by further DNA sequences in the sample. The chain is built from TRBV20-1 and TRBJ2-7; TRBD2 matches at 7 bases. V was clipped by 6 bases and J by 0 bases; unmatched bases: 8. There are 14 residues in the CDR3. Per the germline V gene, CDR1 is DFQATT and CDR2 is SNEGSKA (reference sequence). CDR3 nucleotides: TGCAGTGCGAAGGGAGGGGTGGGCTCCTACGAGCAGTACTTC. This codes for CSAKGGVGSYEQYF.

As concerns this clone: This clone may be a read error of a much larger clone one base away. The J gene is TRBJ1-2, the V gene TRBV9, with D uncertain. V lost 3 bases and J lost 6, with 24 bases in between. The CDR3 has 17 residues. Germline loops: CDR1 SGDLS, CDR2 YYNGEE. The CDR3 bases are TGTGCCAGCAGCGCATTCGGGCATCAAATGCGCGTCGATGGCTACACCTTC. This sequence encodes CASSAFGHQMRVDGYTF. The variable domain in full, completed from reference TRBV9 and TRBJ1-2, reads DSGVTQTPKHLITATGQRVTLRCSPRSGDLSVYWYQQSLDQGLQFLIQYYNGEERAKGNILERFSAQQFPDLHSELNLSSLELGDSALYFCASSAFGHQMRVDGYTFGSGTRLTVV.

In this sample, this clone turned up a few times. J is TRBJ1-5 and V is TRBV7-2, with D hard to call. The CDR3 covers 12 residues. Germline loops: CDR1 SGHTA, CDR2 FQGNSA. V gave up 5 bases and J gave up 7 bases, with 9 bases separating them. The CDR3: CASSNLGQPQHF. The CDR3 DNA reads as TGTGCCAGCAGCAACTTAGGACAGCCCCAGCATTTT.

With regard to this clone: Compared with germline, one end of the junction differs, possibly owing to a read error. V and J are TRBV6-1 and TRBJ1-6; D unclear. The CDR3 is made up of 12 amino acids. The germline CDR1 and CDR2 sequences are MNHNS and SASEGT. In DNA, the CDR3 is TGTGCAAGCAGTCAAAGCAATTCACCCCCCCACTTT. It is translated as CASSQSNSPPHF.

As for this clone: This sequence may be a read error, since a much larger clone differs from it by one base. The chain employs TRBV6-1 and TRBJ2-7; 7 bases map to TRBD1. The CDR3 has 11 amino acids. Germline lookup yields CDR1 MNHNS and CDR2 SASEGT. J was trimmed by 9 bases and V by 7 bases; bases with no gene match: 6. The CDR3 DNA reads as TGTGCCAGCATATGGGACAGCCGGCAGTACTTC. Its protein product is CASIWDSRQYF.

At least ten counts were recorded for this clone. The V gene is TRBV7-2, the J gene TRBJ1-5, with D tentatively TRBD1 (6 bases). The CDR3 is 15 amino acids. Germline V lookup: CDR1 SGHTA, CDR2 FQGNSA. Trimming shortened V by 1 base and J by 2 bases, and 9 bases separated the two germline ends. In nucleotides, the CDR3 is TGTGCCAGCAGCTTAGACTCAGGGGGCAATCAGCCCCAGCATTTT. Its translation is CASSLDSGGNQPQHF.

This clone showed up many times. The rearrangement joins TRBV6-1 to TRBJ2-7; TRBD2 aligns across 9 bases. V gave up 5 bases and J gave up 3 bases; unmatched junction bases: 8. Looked up from germline, CDR1 is MNHNS and CDR2 is SASEGT. The CDR3 spans 15 residues. The DNA of the CDR3 is TGTGCCAGCAGTACAGAGCGGGGGGCCAACTACGAGCAGTACTTC. This codes for CASSTERGANYEQYF.